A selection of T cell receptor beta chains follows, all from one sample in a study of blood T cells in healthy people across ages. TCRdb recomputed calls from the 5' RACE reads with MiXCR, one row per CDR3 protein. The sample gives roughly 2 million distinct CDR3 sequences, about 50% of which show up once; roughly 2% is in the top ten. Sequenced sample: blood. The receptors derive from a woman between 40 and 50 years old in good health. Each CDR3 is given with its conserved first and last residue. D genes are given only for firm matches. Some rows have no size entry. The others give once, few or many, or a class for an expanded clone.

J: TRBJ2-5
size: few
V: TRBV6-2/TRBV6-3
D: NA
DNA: TGTGCCAGCAGTTACGGGGCCCCAGGGATTGGGGCGCAGTACTTC
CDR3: CASSYGAPGIGAQYF

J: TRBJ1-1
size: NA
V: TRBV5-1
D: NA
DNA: TGCGCCAGCTCGGGAGGGGGATTGGGCACTGAAGCTTTCTTT
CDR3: CASSGGGLGTEAFF

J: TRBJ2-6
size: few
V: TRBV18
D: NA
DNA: TGTGCCAGCTCACCGACCCAGGGCTCTGGGGCCAACGTCCTGACTTTC
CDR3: CASSPTQGSGANVLTF

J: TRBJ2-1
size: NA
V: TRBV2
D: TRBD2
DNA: TGTGCCAGGGTCCGACTAGCGGGGGGTTACAATGAGCAGTTCTTC
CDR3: CARVRLAGGYNEQFF

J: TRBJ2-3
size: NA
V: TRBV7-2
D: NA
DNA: TGTGCCGGCAGCTTAGGGGTAGGCGCAGATACGCAGTATTTT
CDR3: CAGSLGVGADTQYF

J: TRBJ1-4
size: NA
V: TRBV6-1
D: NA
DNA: TGTGCCAGCAACGATCCCGGAGGACGGAATGAAAAACTGTTTTTT
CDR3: CASNDPGGRNEKLFF

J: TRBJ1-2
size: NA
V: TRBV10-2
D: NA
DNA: TGCGCCAGCAGTGAATCCATTATAGGGGGATTCCATGGCTACACCTTC
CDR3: CASSESIIGGFHGYTF

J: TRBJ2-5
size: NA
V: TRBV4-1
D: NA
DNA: TGCGCCAGCAGCCAAGAAGGCCTAGCAGAGACCCAGTACTTC
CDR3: CASSQEGLAETQYF

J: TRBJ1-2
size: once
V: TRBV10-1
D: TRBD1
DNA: TGCGCCAGCCAGGGGGATCGGAACTATGGCTACACCTTC
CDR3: CASQGDRNYGYTF

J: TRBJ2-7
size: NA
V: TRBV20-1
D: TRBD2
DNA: TGCAGTGCTAGTAGCGGGGCGACCTACGAGCAGTACTTC
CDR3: CSASSGATYEQYF

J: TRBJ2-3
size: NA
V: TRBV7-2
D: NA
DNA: TGTGCCAGCAGCCCGACCCAGCGGTACACAGATACGCAGTATTTT
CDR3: CASSPTQRYTDTQYF

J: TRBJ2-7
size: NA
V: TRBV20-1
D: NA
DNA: TGCAGTGCTAACTCAGGGAATGGGCAGTACTTC
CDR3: CSANSGNGQYF

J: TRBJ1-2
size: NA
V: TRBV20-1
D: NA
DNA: TGCAGTGCCATCATATATGGCTACACCTTC
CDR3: CSAIIYGYTF

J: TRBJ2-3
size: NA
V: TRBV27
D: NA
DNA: TGTGCCAGCAATGGGACCCCAAACACAGATACGCAGTATTTT
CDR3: CASNGTPNTDTQYF

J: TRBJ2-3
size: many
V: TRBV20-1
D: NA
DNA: TGCAGTGCTAGGGAGGGGGTCACAGATACGCAGTATTTT
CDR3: CSAREGVTDTQYF

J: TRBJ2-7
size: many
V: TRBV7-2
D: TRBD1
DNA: TGTGCCAGCACCCTGGACAGGGCCTCCTACGAGCAGTACTTC
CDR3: CASTLDRASYEQYF

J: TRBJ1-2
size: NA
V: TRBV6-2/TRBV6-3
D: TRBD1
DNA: TGTGCCAGCTTATCCGCCGGGACAGGGGAATACGGTGGCTACACCTTC
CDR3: CASLSAGTGEYGGYTF

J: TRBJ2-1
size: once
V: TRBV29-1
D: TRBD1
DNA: TGCAGCGACGCAAGCCGGGACAGGGGGCCCAATGAGCAGTTCTTC
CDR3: CSDASRDRGPNEQFF

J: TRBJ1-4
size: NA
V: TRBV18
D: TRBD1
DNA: TGTGCCAGCTCACCAGTATCGGGACAGCCAAATGAAAAACTGTTTTTT
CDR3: CASSPVSGQPNEKLFF

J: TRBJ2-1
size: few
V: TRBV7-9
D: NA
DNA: TGTGCCAGCAGCCAGGAGGTACCCGAGCAGTTCTTC
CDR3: CASSQEVPEQFF

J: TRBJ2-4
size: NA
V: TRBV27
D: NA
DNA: TGTGCCAGCGGGGACTCCGGCAGGAGGGACATTCAGTACTTC
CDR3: CASGDSGRRDIQYF

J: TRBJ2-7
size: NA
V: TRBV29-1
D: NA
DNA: TGCAGCGCTCAGGGGGGGTCAGTCCACGGGCAGTACTTC
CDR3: CSAQGGSVHGQYF

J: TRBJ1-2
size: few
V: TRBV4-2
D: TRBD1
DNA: TGTGCCAGCAGCCAGGTCGGACAGGGGGTCAACTATGGCTACACCTTC
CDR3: CASSQVGQGVNYGYTF